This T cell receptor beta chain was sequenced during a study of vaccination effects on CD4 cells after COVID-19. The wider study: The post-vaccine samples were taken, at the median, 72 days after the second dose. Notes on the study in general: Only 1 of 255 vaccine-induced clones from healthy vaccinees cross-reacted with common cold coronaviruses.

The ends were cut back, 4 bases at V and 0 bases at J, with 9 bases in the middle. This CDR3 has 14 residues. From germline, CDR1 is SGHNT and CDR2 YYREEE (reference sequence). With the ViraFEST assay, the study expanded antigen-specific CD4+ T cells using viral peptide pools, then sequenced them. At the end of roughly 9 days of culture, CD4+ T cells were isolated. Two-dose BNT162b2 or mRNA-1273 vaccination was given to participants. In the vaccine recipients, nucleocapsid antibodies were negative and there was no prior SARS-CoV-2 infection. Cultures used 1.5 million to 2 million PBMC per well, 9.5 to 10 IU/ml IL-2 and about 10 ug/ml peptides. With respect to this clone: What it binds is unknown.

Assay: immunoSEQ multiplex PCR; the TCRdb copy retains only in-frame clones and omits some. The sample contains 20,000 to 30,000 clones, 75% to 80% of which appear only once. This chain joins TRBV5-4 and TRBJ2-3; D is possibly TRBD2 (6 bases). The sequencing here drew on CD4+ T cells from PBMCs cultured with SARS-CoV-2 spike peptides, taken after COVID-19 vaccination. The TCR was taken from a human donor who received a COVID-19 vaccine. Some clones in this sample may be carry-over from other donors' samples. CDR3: CASSPGGSTDTQYF. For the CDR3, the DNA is TGTGCCAGCAGCCCCGGGGGTAGCACAGATACGCAGTATTTT.